The 16 T cell receptor beta chains below were found in one sample sequenced in a study of CD8+ T cells in alopecia areata. Extracted RNA was reverse transcribed into cDNA, the sequencing template. TCRdb keeps only in-frame clones here, not all; method: immunoSEQ multiplex PCR. The table lists 95,000 to 100,000 clones, about 61% of them singletons. The treatment denotes: oral pan-JAK inhibitor, 5-10 mg twice daily. The material was CD8+ T cells sorted from blood, obtained between weeks 55 and 65, from a patient treated with tofacitinib. The receptors shown here come from a human donor with alopecia areata.

The V and J genes are TRBV13 and TRBJ2-3; TRBD2 matches at 8 bases. With V trimmed by 5 bases and J by 6 bases, 13 bases remained unmatched. Germline V lookup: CDR1 PRHDT, CDR2 FYEKMQ (reference sequence). This CDR3 is 16 amino acids long. This CDR3 reads CASSLFSSGPRDTQYF. In DNA form, the CDR3 reads TGTGCCAGCAGCCTATTTTCTAGCGGGCCCCGCGATACGCAGTATTTT. Full variable domain (outside the CDR3, taken from reference TRBV13 and TRBJ2-3): AAGVIQSPRHLIKEKRETATLKCYPIPRHDTVYWYQQGPGQDPQFLISFYEKMQSDKGSIPDRFSAQQFSDYHSELNMSSLELGDSALYFCASSLFSSGPRDTQYFGPGTRLTVL.

This clone was seen more than once but under ten times. V usage is TRBV19 and J usage is TRBJ2-7; 7 bases agree with TRBD2. The germline V gene encodes CDR1 LNHDA and CDR2 SQIVND (reference sequence). This CDR3 is built from 17 residues. V shed 1 base, J shed 2 bases, and the junction held 11 bases outside the gene matches. CDR3 sequence (DNA): TGTGCCAGTAGTATAGGGGGGAGCGGGAACCTGCCCTACGAGCAGTACTTC. This sequence encodes CASSIGGSGNLPYEQYF.

The chain employs TRBV27 and TRBJ2-3; a possible D gene is TRBD2 (5 bases). CDR3 size: 11 residues. The ends were cut back, 8 bases at V and 8 bases at J, with 11 bases in the middle. The germline gives CDR1 MNHEY, CDR2 SMNVEV (reference sequence). DNA of the CDR3: TGTGCCAGCGGCCTGGGGAGTACGCAGTATTTT. Its translation: CASGLGSTQYF.

The chain carries TRBV29-1 and TRBJ1-1, with 10 bases fitting TRBD1. This CDR3 comprises 12 residues. V dropped 6 bases and J dropped 6; count of bases not matched to a gene: 4. Germline loops: CDR1 SQVTM, CDR2 ANQGSEA. The CDR3: CSVGQGSPEAFF. CDR3 nucleotides: TGCAGCGTGGGACAGGGGTCGCCTGAAGCTTTCTTT.

The J gene is TRBJ2-1, the V gene TRBV18; 7 bases match TRBD1. V was pared by 5 bases and J by 6 bases, with 13 bases of the junction left unmatched. There are 16 residues in the CDR3. Germline CDR1 and CDR2: KGHSH and LQKENI. The CDR3 nucleotides read TGTGCCAGCTCATCTTTGACAGGGTCTGTCGGCAATGAGCAGTTCTTC. This gives the protein CASSSLTGSVGNEQFF.

This clone showed up just a few times. The J gene is TRBJ2-7, the V gene TRBV15; D unresolved. Germline-derived CDR1 and CDR2 are LNHNV and YYDKDF (reference sequence). V gave up 2 bases and J gave up 4 bases, with 9 bases separating them. CDR3 length equals 13 residues. This chain's CDR3 is CATSRPYTYEQYF. The CDR3 DNA reads TGTGCCACCAGCAGACCCTACACTTACGAGCAGTACTTC.

The chain recombines TRBV29-1 with TRBJ2-1; no clear D. The V gene's germline CDR1 is SQVTM and CDR2 ANQGSEA. The CDR3 runs 13 residues. Deletions cut 0 bases from V and 8 bases from J, with 11 bases between. CDR3 bases: TGCAGCGTTGAAGAATTGATACTCGATGAGCAGTTCTTC. Residues: CSVEELILDEQFF.

A few counts support this clone. The chain carries TRBV12-5 and TRBJ2-3; D remains ambiguous. The CDR3 runs 15 residues. Germline assignment: CDR1 LGHNT and CDR2 FRNRAP. Trimming took 0 bases from V and 0 from J, leaving 7 bases between them. The CDR3 coding sequence is TGTGCTAGTGGTTTGGTACAGAGAAGCACAGATACGCAGTATTTT. Translation gives CASGLVQRSTDTQYF. The whole variable domain, remainder taken from reference TRBV12-5 and TRBJ2-3, is DARVTQTPRHKVTEMGQEVTMRCQPILGHNTVFWYRQTMMQGLELLAYFRNRAPLDDSGMPKDRFSAEMPDATLATLKIQPSEPRDSAVYFCASGLVQRSTDTQYFGPGTRLTVL.

This clone has just a few counts. V usage is TRBV15 and J usage is TRBJ2-3, with 8 bases lining up with TRBD2. V shed 8 bases and J 6 bases; nucleotides not matched to a gene: 10. There are 14 residues in the CDR3. The germline CDR1 and CDR2 sequences are LNHNV and YYDKDF (reference sequence). The CDR3 loop reads CATRGGLSEDTQYF. In DNA form, the CDR3 reads TGTGCCACCCGGGGGGGCCTTAGTGAGGATACGCAGTATTTT.

This clone was detected a few times. The chain links TRBV7-6 to TRBJ2-1; TRBD2 matches 11 bases. CDR1 and CDR2 (germline): SGHVS, FNYEAQ. The CDR3 runs 18 residues. V shed 5 bases, J shed 5 bases, and the junction held 14 bases outside the gene matches. The CDR3 loop reads CASSPSLVAGGPDNEQFF. CDR3 nucleotides: TGTGCCAGCAGCCCCTCGTTGGTAGCGGGGGGGCCTGACAATGAGCAGTTCTTC.

The V call is TRBV18, the J call TRBJ1-2; no clear D. Germline V gene sequence: CDR1 KGHSH, CDR2 LQKENI. Trimming removed 3 bases from V and 4 bases from J, with 18 bases in between. The CDR3 runs 16 residues. DNA of the CDR3: TGTGCCAGCTCACCGATAGCGGCCGGAAGGAGCTATGGCTACACCTTC. Amino acids: CASSPIAAGRSYGYTF.

The V and J genes are TRBV12-5 and TRBJ1-2; D unclear. V was clipped by 0 bases and J by 8 bases, with 10 bases between them. Germline assignment: CDR1 LGHNT and CDR2 FRNRAP. The CDR3 has 13 residues. CDR3 protein: CASGLVAKRGYTF. CDR3 bases: TGTGCTAGTGGTTTGGTGGCCAAACGGGGCTACACCTTC.

In DNA, the CDR3 is TGTGCCTGGACAGAATATACTGACTATGGCTACACCTTC. Translation: CAWTEYTDYGYTF. The rearrangement uses TRBV30 and TRBJ1-2; D not certain. The CDR3 is made up of 13 amino acids. The V gene's germline CDR1 is GTSNPN and CDR2 SVGIG (reference sequence). V was clipped by 4 bases and J by 3 bases, with 12 bases between them.

The chain recombines TRBV6-1 with TRBJ2-5, with 11 nucleotides matching TRBD2. The CDR3 loop spans 16 amino acids. The germline V gene encodes CDR1 MNHNS and CDR2 SASEGT. V trimming: 0 bases; J trimming: 2 bases; junction bases outside the gene matches: 2. The DNA for the CDR3 is TGTGCCAGCAGTGAAGCGACTAGCGGGGTTCAAGAGACCCAGTACTTC. It codes for CASSEATSGVQETQYF.

The chain carries TRBV27 and TRBJ1-2; D uncertain. This CDR3 comprises 17 residues. CDR1 MNHEY and CDR2 SMNVEV come from the germline V gene (reference sequence). Trimming shortened V by 4 bases and J by 7 bases, and 25 bases separated the two germline ends. The DNA of the CDR3 is TGTGCCAGCAGTTACTCGACGCGGGCGGGTACTGTTCTTGGCTACACCTTC. This sequence encodes CASSYSTRAGTVLGYTF.

The chain combines TRBV9 with TRBJ2-3; perhaps TRBD2 as D (5 bases). Germline V gene data show CDR1 as SGDLS and CDR2 as YYNGEE. Trimming pared 2 bases from V and 6 bases from J, leaving 7 bases between. This CDR3 is 12 amino acids long. The CDR3 DNA reads as TGTGCCAGCAGCGTCCCGGGGGATACGCAGTATTTT. Translating it yields CASSVPGDTQYF.